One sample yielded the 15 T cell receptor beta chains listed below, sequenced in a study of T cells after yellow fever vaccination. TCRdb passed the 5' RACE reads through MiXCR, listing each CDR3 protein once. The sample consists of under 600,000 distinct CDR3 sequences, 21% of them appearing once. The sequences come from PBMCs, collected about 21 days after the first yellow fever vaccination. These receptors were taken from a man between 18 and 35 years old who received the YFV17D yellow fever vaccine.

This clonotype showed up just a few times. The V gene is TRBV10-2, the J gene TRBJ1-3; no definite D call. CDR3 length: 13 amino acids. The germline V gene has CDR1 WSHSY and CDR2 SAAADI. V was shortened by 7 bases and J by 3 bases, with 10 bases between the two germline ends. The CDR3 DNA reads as TGCGCCAGCATCGGGGTAGATGGAAACACCATATATTTT. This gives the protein CASIGVDGNTIYF.

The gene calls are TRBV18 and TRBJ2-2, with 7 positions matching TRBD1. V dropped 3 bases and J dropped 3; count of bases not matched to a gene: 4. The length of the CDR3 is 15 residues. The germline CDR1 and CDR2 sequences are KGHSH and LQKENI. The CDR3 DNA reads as TGTGCCAGCTCACCCTGGGACAGACACACCGGGGAGCTGTTTTTT. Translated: CASSPWDRHTGELFF.

The CDR3 DNA reads TGTGCCATCAGCGAGACAGGGGACCCTGAAGCTTTCTTT. Protein: CAISETGDPEAFF. The gene calls are TRBV10-3 and TRBJ1-1, with TRBD1 matching 8 bases. The trim removed 6 bases at V and 6 bases at J, leaving 6 bases unmatched. Germline-derived CDR1 and CDR2 are ENHRY and SYGVKD. The length of the CDR3 is 13 residues.

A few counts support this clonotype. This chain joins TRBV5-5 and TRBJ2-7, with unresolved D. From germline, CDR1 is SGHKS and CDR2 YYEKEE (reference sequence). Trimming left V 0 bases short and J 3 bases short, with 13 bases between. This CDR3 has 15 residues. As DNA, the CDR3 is TGTGCCAGCAGCTTGGAGCCTCTGGGTGGCTACGAGCAGTACTTC. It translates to CASSLEPLGGYEQYF.

CDR3 residues: CASSNQTTGTEYNEQFF. CDR3 DNA: TGTGCCAGCAGCAATCAGACTACCGGGACAGAATACAATGAGCAGTTCTTC. This sequence joins TRBV21-1 and TRBJ2-1; TRBD1, the D gene given by the table, was not confirmed from the DNA. TRBV21-1 is described as a pseudogene. The CDR3 spans 17 residues.

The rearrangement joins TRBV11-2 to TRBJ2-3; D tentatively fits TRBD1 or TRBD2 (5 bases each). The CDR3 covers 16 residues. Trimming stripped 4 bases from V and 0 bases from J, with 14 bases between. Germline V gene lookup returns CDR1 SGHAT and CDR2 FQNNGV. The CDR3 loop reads CASSSVRGPSTDTQYF. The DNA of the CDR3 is TGTGCCAGCAGCTCGGTAAGGGGACCAAGCACAGATACGCAGTATTTT. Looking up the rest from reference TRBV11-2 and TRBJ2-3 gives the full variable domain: EAGVAQSPRYKIIEKRQSVAFWCNPISGHATLYWYQQILGQGPKLLIQFQNNGVVDDSQLPKDRFSAERLKGVDSTLKIQPAKLEDSAVYLCASSSVRGPSTDTQYFGPGTRLTVL.

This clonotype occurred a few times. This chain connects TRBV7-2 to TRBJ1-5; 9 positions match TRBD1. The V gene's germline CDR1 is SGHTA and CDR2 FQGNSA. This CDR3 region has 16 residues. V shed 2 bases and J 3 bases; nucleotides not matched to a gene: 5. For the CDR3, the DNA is TGTGCCAGCAGCTTATGGGGACAGGGCAACAATCAGCCCCAGCATTTT. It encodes CASSLWGQGNNQPQHF.

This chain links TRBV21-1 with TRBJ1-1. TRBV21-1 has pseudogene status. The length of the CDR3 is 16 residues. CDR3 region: CASSNLLFFADTEAFF. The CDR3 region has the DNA TGTGCCAGCAGCAACCTTCTCTTCTTCGCGGACACTGAAGCTTTCTTT.

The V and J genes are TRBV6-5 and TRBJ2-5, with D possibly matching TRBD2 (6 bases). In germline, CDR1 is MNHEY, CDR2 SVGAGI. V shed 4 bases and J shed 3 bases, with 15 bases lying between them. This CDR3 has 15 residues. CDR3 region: CASSFPGGPKETQYF. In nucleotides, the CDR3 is TGTGCCAGCAGTTTCCCCGGGGGACCAAAAGAGACCCAGTACTTC.

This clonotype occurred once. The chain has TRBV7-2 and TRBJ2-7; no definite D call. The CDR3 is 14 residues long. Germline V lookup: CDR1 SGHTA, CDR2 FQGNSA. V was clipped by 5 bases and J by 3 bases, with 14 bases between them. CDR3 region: CASSPGPRIYEQYV. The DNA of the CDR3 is TGTGCCAGCAGCCCCGGGCCCAGAATCTACGAGCAGTACGTC.

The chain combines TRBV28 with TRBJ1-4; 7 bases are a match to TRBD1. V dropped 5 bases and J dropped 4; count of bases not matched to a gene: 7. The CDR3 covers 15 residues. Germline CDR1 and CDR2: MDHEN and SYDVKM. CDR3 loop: CASSDPGQINEKLFF. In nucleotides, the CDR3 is TGTGCCAGCAGTGATCCGGGACAGATTAATGAAAAACTGTTTTTT.

CDR3 in amino acids: CASSLRDRVATEAFF. The CDR3 DNA reads as TGTGCCAGCAGCCTACGGGACAGGGTGGCTACTGAAGCTTTCTTT. This rearrangement joins TRBV7-2 to TRBJ1-1, with TRBD1 matching 9 bases. CDR3 size: 15 residues. Germline V lookup: CDR1 SGHTA, CDR2 FQGNSA. V dropped 5 bases and J dropped 5; count of bases not matched to a gene: 9.

For the CDR3, the DNA is TGTGCCAGCAGCTTAAACGCTGATGAAAAACTGTTTTTT. Translating it yields CASSLNADEKLFF. The genes are TRBV7-9 and TRBJ1-4; D call uncertain. CDR1 SEHNR and CDR2 FQNEAQ come from the germline V gene (reference sequence). V lost 2 bases and J 6 bases, leaving 7 bases between the germline ends. The CDR3 is 13 residues long.

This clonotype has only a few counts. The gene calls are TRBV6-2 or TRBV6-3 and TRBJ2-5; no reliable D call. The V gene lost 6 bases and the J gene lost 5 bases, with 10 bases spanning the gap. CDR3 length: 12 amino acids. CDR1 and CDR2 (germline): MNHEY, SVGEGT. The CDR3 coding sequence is TGTGCCAGCAGAGGAATTGGGGAGACCCAGTACTTC. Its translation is CASRGIGETQYF.

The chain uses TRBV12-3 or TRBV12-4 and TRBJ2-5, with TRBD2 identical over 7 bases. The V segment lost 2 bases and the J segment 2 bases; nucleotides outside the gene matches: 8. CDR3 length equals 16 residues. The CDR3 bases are TGTGCCAGCAGTTTATTGACTAGCCCCCATCAAGAGACCCAGTACTTC. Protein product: CASSLLTSPHQETQYF.